This paragraph covers one TCR beta chain sequence. Data came from immunoSEQ multiplex PCR; TCRdb stores just in-frame clones and leaves some out. The data show hundreds of thousands of clones, with 89% seen just once and roughly 8.9% held by the top ten. This record belongs to a study of blood T cell repertoires in COVID-19. Trimming removed 5 bases from V and 8 bases from J; junction bases left unmatched: 22. The V gene's germline CDR1 is SGHNT and CDR2 YYREEE (reference sequence). The CDR3 contains 20 residues. The sample was PBMCs or T cells enriched from blood (not recorded which). The chain uses TRBV5-4 and TRBJ2-1; 13 bases line up with TRBD2. This receptor was taken from a woman aged 40 to 55 who had recovered from COVID-19. The DNA of the CDR3 is TGTGCCAGCAGTCGAGGGACAGGACCCCGGACTAGCGGGAGTTTCGATGAGCAGTTCTTC. Its translation is CASSRGTGPRTSGSFDEQFF.